The 4 T cell receptor beta chains below all came from one sample that was sequenced in a study of blood T cell repertoires in COVID-19. The data were produced by immunoSEQ multiplex PCR, yet TCRdb's version contains in-frame clones alone and is incomplete. The repertoire holds roughly 82,000 clones, with more than 75% as singletons. Material for sequencing was peripheral blood. The receptors shown here come from a man aged 55 to 69 with acute or convalescent COVID-19.

V usage is TRBV7-3 and J usage is TRBJ2-5; 8 nucleotides agree with TRBD1. The CDR3 runs to 14 residues. V was clipped by 8 bases and J by 4 bases; unmatched bases: 9. The V gene's germline CDR1 is SGHTA and CDR2 FQGTGA. The CDR3 bases are TGTGCCAGCTCCGAGACAGGGGTAGGAGAGACCCAGTACTTC. It yields the protein CASSETGVGETQYF.

This clone was observed once. The chain carries TRBV30 and TRBJ2-5; 9 bases agree with TRBD1. J lost 5 bases, V lost 3 bases, and 7 bases had no gene match. CDR3 length: 14 residues. Germline loops: CDR1 GTSNPN, CDR2 SVGIG (reference sequence). The chain's CDR3 is CAWSADRGIETQYF. CDR3 DNA: TGTGCCTGGAGCGCCGACAGGGGGATTGAGACCCAGTACTTC.

The chain combines TRBV6-5 with TRBJ1-2; D call uncertain. The CDR3 is made up of 13 amino acids. Trimming shortened V by 0 bases and J by 6 bases, and 8 bases separated the two germline ends. Germline-derived CDR1 and CDR2 are MNHEY and SVGAGI. The CDR3 sequence is CASSYSSADGYTF. For the CDR3, the DNA is TGTGCCAGCAGTTACTCCTCAGCGGATGGCTACACCTTC.

The chain is built from TRBV29-1 and TRBJ1-1; 11 bases agree with TRBD1. J gave up 8 bases and V 4 bases, and 0 bases lay outside the gene matches. The length of the CDR3 is 11 residues. Looked up from germline, CDR1 is SQVTM and CDR2 is ANQGSEA. CDR3 nucleotides: TGCAGCGTTGGGACAGGGGGCGAAGCTTTCTTT. Protein: CSVGTGGEAFF.